This T cell receptor (beta chain) came from a study of cytomegalovirus exposure and HLA in healthy donors. The CDR3 contains 14 residues. V lost 8 bases, J lost 6 bases, and 19 bases lay in between. Germline V gives CDR1 SNHLY, CDR2 FYNNEI. The study ran its PCR with 60 Vbeta and 13 Jbeta primers. Sequencing was performed with immunoSEQ multiplex PCR; in TCRdb, only in-frame clones are kept and a portion is missing. The sample contains roughly 140,000 clones, over 70% of which appear only once. General study findings and limits: According to an earlier analysis, most TCR beta V segments yielded productive rearrangements about 90% or about 30% of the time. TCR beta sequences reportedly predicted most subjects' HLA-A and HLA-B alleles accurately.

With respect to this clone: No antigen is known for it.

This sequence originates from a woman aged 40 to 50 in good health and CMV-seronegative. Sequenced: PBMCs. This chain links TRBV2 with TRBJ1-1, with unresolved D. The CDR3 nucleotides read TGTGCCAGCTCAAAGGCTCGGAGGGAGGCTGAAGCTTTCTTT. Encoded protein: CASSKARREAEAFF. The whole variable domain, filled in from reference TRBV2 and TRBJ1-1, reads EPEVTQTPSHQVTQMGQEVILRCVPISNHLYFYWYRQILGQKVEFLVSFYNNEISEKSEIFDDQFSVERPDGSNFTLKIRSTKLEDSAMYFCASSKARREAEAFFGQGTRLTVV.